The 12 T cell receptor beta chains below come from one sample, sequenced in a study of blood T cell repertoires in COVID-19. TCRdb's copy holds only in-frame clones and misses some; the assay was immunoSEQ multiplex PCR. The data contain hundreds of thousands of clones, approximately 80% of them singletons. The sample was PBMCs or T cells enriched from blood (not recorded which). The source of these receptors is a man aged 35-49 years who had been exposed to COVID-19.

The chain uses TRBV7-9 and TRBJ2-3, with 10 bases fitting TRBD1. This CDR3 spans 16 amino acids. Germline CDR1 is SEHNR and CDR2 is FQNEAQ (reference sequence). The J segment lost 2 bases and the V segment lost 5 bases, leaving 7 bases of the junction unmatched. The CDR3 DNA is TGTGCCAGCAGCCTCAGACAGGGGGCATACACAGATACGCAGTATTTT. It translates to CASSLRQGAYTDTQYF. Full variable domain (missing parts from reference TRBV7-9 and TRBJ2-3): DTGVSQNPRHKITKRGQNVTFRCDPISEHNRLYWYRQTLGQGPEFLTYFQNEAQLEKSRLLSDRFSAERPKGSFSTLEIQRTEQGDSAMYLCASSLRQGAYTDTQYFGPGTRLTVL.

This clone was seen a handful of times. This chain connects TRBV14 to TRBJ2-1; D is undetermined. CDR3 size: 14 residues. Germline V gene sequence: CDR1 SGHDN, CDR2 FVKESK. Trimming stripped 4 bases from V and 0 bases from J, with 7 bases between. The CDR3 loop is CASSPESSYNEQFF. The CDR3 DNA is TGTGCCAGCAGCCCTGAGAGCTCCTACAATGAGCAGTTCTTC.

This clone has only a few counts. The chain combines TRBV30 with TRBJ1-5; maybe TRBD1 (6 bases). V dropped 4 bases and J dropped 0 bases, with 7 bases sitting between them. The CDR3 is 13 amino acids. Germline-derived CDR1 and CDR2 are GTSNPN and SVGIG (reference sequence). CDR3 nucleotides: TGTGCCTGGACAGGGGATAGCAATCAGCCCCAGCATTTT. Translating gives CAWTGDSNQPQHF. The variable domain in full, completed from reference TRBV30 and TRBJ1-5, reads SQTIHQWPATLVQPVGSPLSLECTVEGTSNPNLYWYRQAAGRGLQLLFYSVGIGQISSEVPQNLSASRPQDRQFILSSKKLLLSDSGFYLCAWTGDSNQPQHFGDGTRLSIL.

J is TRBJ2-7 and V is TRBV14, with 7 bases lining up with TRBD1. CDR3 length: 14 amino acids. V trimming: 4 bases; J trimming: 4 bases; junction bases outside the gene matches: 7. The germline V gene has CDR1 SGHDN and CDR2 FVKESK. This chain's CDR3 is CASSLRDSKYEQYF. The CDR3 DNA sequence: TGTGCCAGCAGCCTCCGGGACAGTAAGTACGAGCAGTACTTC.

The sample holds a few counts of this clone. The chain combines TRBV7-2 with TRBJ2-7; 10 nucleotides agree with TRBD1. CDR1 is SGHTA and CDR2 is FQGNSA in the germline V gene. The ends lost 2 bases at V and 2 bases at J; junction bases unmatched: 3. There are 15 residues in the CDR3. CDR3 nucleotides: TGTGCCAGCAGCTTAAGACAGGGGGCCACCTACGAGCAGTACTTC. This translates into CASSLRQGATYEQYF.

This clone appeared many times. The gene calls are TRBV6-6 and TRBJ1-1, with D possibly matching TRBD1 (5 bases). Trimming took 5 bases from V and 6 from J, leaving 10 bases between them. The germline gives CDR1 MNHNY, CDR2 SVGAGI (reference sequence). The length of the CDR3 is 12 residues. The CDR3 protein is CASSKGVAEAFF. CDR3 sequence (DNA): TGTGCCAGCAGTAAAGGGGTCGCTGAAGCTTTCTTT.

The CDR3 DNA sequence: TGTGCCAGTACCGGGACTCAGAGCTCCTATAATTCACCCCTCCACTTT. The encoded protein is CASTGTQSSYNSPLHF. The chain uses TRBV19 and TRBJ1-6, with D perhaps TRBD1 (5 bases). The CDR3 extends over 16 amino acids. Germline-derived CDR1 and CDR2 are LNHDA and SQIVND (reference sequence). Deletions cut 7 bases from V and 0 bases from J, with 13 bases between.

The J gene is TRBJ2-1, the V gene TRBV6-5; D gene unclear. V was clipped by 0 bases and J by 8 bases, with 14 bases between them. This CDR3 is 15 amino acids long. The V gene's germline CDR1 is MNHEY and CDR2 SVGAGI. In DNA form, the CDR3 reads TGTGCCAGCAGTTACTCGTATTCGGCGGCGGATGAGCAGTTCTTC. Residues: CASSYSYSAADEQFF.

The CDR3 is CAWTPGLAGAGNEQFF. The CDR3 DNA reads as TGTGCCTGGACACCGGGACTAGCGGGAGCGGGCAATGAGCAGTTCTTC. The chain has TRBV30 and TRBJ2-1; 14 bases map to TRBD2. Germline V CDR1 and CDR2: GTSNPN, SVGIG (reference sequence). CDR3 length equals 16 residues. Trimming removed 4 bases from V and 6 bases from J; junction bases left unmatched: 8.

The V gene is TRBV12-5, the J gene TRBJ2-1; 8 bases map to TRBD1. Germline V CDR1 and CDR2: LGHNT, FRNRAP. The CDR3 is 16 residues long. J lost 6 bases, V lost 5 bases, and 12 bases had no gene match. CDR3 protein: CASGHPDRGGGNEQFF. DNA for the CDR3: TGTGCTAGTGGTCATCCCGACAGGGGAGGCGGCAATGAGCAGTTCTTC.

This rearrangement joins TRBV3-1 (or the pseudogene TRBV3-2) to TRBJ1-2, with 7 positions matching TRBD1. In germline, CDR1 is LGHDT, CDR2 YNNKEL (reference sequence). The CDR3 contains 15 residues. Germline trimming cut 4 bases from V and 3 bases from J; bases unmatched to any gene: 8. This chain's CDR3 is CASSPDPGQYYGYTF. The CDR3 DNA sequence: TGTGCCAGCAGCCCCGATCCGGGACAGTACTATGGCTACACCTTC.

The chain joins TRBV7-9 to TRBJ2-5; D uncertain. V lost 8 bases and J lost 5, with 12 bases in between. In germline, CDR1 is SEHNR, CDR2 FQNEAQ (reference sequence). The CDR3 runs to 12 residues. CDR3 residues: CASGHGSETQYF. The CDR3 bases are TGTGCCAGCGGTCATGGCTCGGAGACCCAGTACTTC.